The sequence of this T cell receptor beta chain was determined in a study of CD8+CD57+ T cells in acquired aplastic anemia. Study conclusions and caveats: The CD8+ Simpson's diversity of patients and controls was not significantly different. The same twenty-nine CD8+ CDR3 sequences occurred in patients and in controls.

Germline-derived CDR1 and CDR2 are SGDLS and YYNGEE. V gave up 4 bases and J gave up 4 bases; unmatched junction bases: 2. This CDR3 region has 14 residues. As to this clonotype: Its antigen is as yet unknown.

CDR3 and TCR beta VDJ profiling relied on genomic DNA as the template. In TCRdb, the reads were re-called with MiXCR into one record per CDR3 protein. The table lists 150,000 to 160,000 distinct CDR3 sequences, just over 50% of them singletons, with roughly 12% in the top ten. Sequenced patients had shown CD8+CD57+ cell expansion by flow cytometry. As a group, the patients uniformly had severe acquired aplastic anemia. By the time of blood sampling, patients had still received no therapy. This TCR derives from a human donor with aplastic anemia. Material: sorted CD4+, CD8+, or CD8+CD57+ T cells (not recorded which) from PBMCs. This rearrangement joins TRBV9 to TRBJ2-5; 12 bases agree with TRBD2. CDR3 coding DNA: TGTGCCAGCAGCTCGGGACTAGCGGGAGAGACCCAGTACTTC. Its translation: CASSSGLAGETQYF.